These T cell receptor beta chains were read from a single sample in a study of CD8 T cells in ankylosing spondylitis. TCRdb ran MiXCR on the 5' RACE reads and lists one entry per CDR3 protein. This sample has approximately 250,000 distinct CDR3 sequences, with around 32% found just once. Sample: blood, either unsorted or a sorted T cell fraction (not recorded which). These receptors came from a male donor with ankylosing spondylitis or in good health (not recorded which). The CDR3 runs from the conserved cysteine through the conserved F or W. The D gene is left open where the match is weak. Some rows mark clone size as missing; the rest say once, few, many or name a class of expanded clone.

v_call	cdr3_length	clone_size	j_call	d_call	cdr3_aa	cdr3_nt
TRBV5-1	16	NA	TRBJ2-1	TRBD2	CASSLASGGTNNEQFF	TGCGCCAGCAGCTTGGCTAGCGGGGGGACAAACAATGAGCAGTTCTTC
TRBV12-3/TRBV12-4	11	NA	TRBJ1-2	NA	CASRRGLGYTF	TGTGCCAGCAGGCGGGGGCTTGGCTACACCTTC
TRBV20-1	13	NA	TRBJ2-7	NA	CSARDRNNYEQYF	TGCAGTGCTCGGGACCGAAATAACTACGAGCAGTACTTC
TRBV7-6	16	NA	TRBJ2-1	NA	CASSLAAGVLDNEQFF	TGTGCCAGCAGCTTAGCGGCTGGGGTTCTCGACAATGAGCAGTTCTTC
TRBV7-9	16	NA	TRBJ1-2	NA	CASSLVGDSDPYGYTF	TGTGCCAGCAGCTTAGTCGGAGACAGTGACCCCTATGGCTACACCTTC
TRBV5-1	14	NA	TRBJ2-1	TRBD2	CASNLAGVDNEQFF	TGCGCCAGCAACCTAGCGGGGGTAGACAATGAGCAGTTCTTC
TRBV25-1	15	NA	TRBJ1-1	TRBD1	CASSEWTGPGTEAFF	TGTGCCAGCAGTGAATGGACAGGGCCGGGCACTGAAGCTTTCTTT
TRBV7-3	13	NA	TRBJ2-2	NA	CASSTQSDGELFF	TGTGCCAGCAGCACACAAAGTGACGGGGAGCTGTTTTTT
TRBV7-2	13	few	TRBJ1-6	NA	CASSRVYNSPLHF	TGTGCCAGCAGTCGGGTCTATAATTCACCCCTCCACTTT
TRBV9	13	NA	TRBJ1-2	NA	CASSVSRNYGYTF	TGTGCCAGCAGCGTGAGTAGAAACTATGGCTACACCTTC
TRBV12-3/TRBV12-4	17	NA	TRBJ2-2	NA	CASSPDGTALLSGELFF	TGTGCCAGCAGTCCCGACGGGACCGCCCTGTTAAGCGGGGAGCTGTTTTTT
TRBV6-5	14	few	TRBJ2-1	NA	CASSYSRIYNEQFF	TGTGCCAGCAGTTACTCTCGAATATACAATGAGCAGTTCTTC
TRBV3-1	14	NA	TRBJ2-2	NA	CASSQGGSTGELFF	TGTGCCAGCAGCCAAGGGGGGAGCACCGGGGAGCTGTTTTTT
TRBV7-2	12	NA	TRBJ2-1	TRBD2	CASSLDAGEEFF	TGTGCCAGCAGCTTAGATGCGGGGGAGGAGTTCTTC
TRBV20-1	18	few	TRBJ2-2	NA	CSARGVAGSAWGTGELFF	TGCAGTGCTAGAGGGGTGGCAGGGAGCGCTTGGGGCACCGGGGAGCTGTTTTTT
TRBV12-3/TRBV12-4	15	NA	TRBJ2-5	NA	CASSLPSGEGETQYF	TGTGCCAGCAGTTTACCATCGGGGGAAGGAGAGACCCAGTACTTC
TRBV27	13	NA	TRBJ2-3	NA	CASSSPSTDTQYF	TGTGCCAGCAGTTCCCCTAGCACAGATACGCAGTATTTT
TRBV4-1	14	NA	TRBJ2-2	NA	CASSQEAGNGELFF	TGCGCCAGCAGCCAAGAGGCGGGGAACGGGGAGCTGTTTTTT
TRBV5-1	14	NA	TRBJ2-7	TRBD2	CASSSSGAVYEQYF	TGCGCCAGCTCTTCTAGCGGGGCCGTCTACGAGCAGTACTTC
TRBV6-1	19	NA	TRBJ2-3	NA	CASSQYLRLGSGGTDTQYF	TGTGCCAGCAGTCAATACCTTCGACTCGGGTCAGGGGGCACAGATACGCAGTATTTT
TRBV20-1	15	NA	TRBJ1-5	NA	CSAREARISNQPQHF	TGCAGTGCTAGAGAGGCAAGGATTAGCAATCAGCCCCAGCATTTT
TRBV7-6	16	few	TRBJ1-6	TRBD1	CASSLGTGVGNSPLHF	TGTGCCAGCAGCTTGGGCACAGGGGTCGGAAATTCACCCCTCCACTTT
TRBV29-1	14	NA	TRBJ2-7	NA	CSVEERQVGNEQYF	TGCAGCGTTGAAGAGCGACAGGTGGGGAACGAGCAGTACTTC
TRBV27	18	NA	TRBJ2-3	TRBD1	CASSRRGLQGAVADTQYF	TGTGCCAGCAGTCGGAGAGGCTTACAGGGGGCAGTAGCAGATACGCAGTATTTT
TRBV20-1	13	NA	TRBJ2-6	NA	CSFRRSGANVLTF	TGCAGTTTCCGAAGGTCTGGGGCCAACGTCCTGACTTTC
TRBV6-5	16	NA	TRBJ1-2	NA	CASSFSPTRAHYGYTF	TGTGCCAGCAGTTTCTCGCCAACTCGGGCACACTATGGCTACACCTTC
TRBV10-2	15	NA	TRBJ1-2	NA	CASSGTARANYGYTF	TGCGCCAGCAGTGGGACAGCAAGAGCTAACTATGGCTACACCTTC
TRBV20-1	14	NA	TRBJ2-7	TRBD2	CSANLAGGKYEQYF	TGCAGTGCTAACCTAGCGGGGGGGAAATACGAGCAGTACTTC
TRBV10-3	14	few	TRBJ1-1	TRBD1	CAIRLTGTNTEAFF	TGTGCCATCAGATTGACAGGGACGAACACTGAAGCTTTCTTT
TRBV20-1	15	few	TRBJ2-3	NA	CSARDWAREADTQYF	TGCAGTGCTAGAGATTGGGCCAGGGAGGCAGATACGCAGTATTTT
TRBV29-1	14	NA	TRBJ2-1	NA	CSVLGAGAHNEQFF	TGCAGCGTCCTGGGGGCGGGCGCTCACAATGAGCAGTTCTTC
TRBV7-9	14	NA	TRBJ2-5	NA	CASSLLDHQETQYF	TGTGCCAGCAGCTTACTTGACCACCAAGAGACCCAGTACTTC
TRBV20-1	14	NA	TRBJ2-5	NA	CSARWGTPQETQYF	TGCAGTGCTAGGTGGGGGACTCCCCAAGAGACCCAGTACTTC
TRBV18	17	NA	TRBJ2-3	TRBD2	CASSPKAGSGVTDTQYF	TGTGCCAGCTCACCAAAGGCTGGAAGCGGGGTAACAGATACGCAGTATTTC
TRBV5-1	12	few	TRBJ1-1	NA	CASSLDPPEAFF	TGCGCCAGCAGCTTGGACCCTCCTGAAGCTTTCTTT
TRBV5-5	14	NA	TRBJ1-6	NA	CASSLWAEYSPLHF	TGTGCCAGCAGCTTGTGGGCGGAATATTCACCCCTCCACTTT
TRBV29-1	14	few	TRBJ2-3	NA	CSAEGGRGADTQYF	TGCAGCGCAGAAGGTGGCAGGGGCGCAGATACGCAGTATTTT
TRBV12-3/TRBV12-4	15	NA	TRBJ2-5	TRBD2	CASSSLAGYQETQYF	TGTGCCAGCAGCTCGTTAGCGGGCTACCAAGAGACCCAGTACTTC
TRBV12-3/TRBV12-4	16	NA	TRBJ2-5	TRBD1	CASKLRTGKNQETRYF	TGTGCCAGCAAACTAAGGACAGGGAAAAACCAAGAGACCCGGTACTTC
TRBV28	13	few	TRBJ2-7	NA	CASSFISSYEQYF	TGTGCCAGCAGTTTTATAAGCTCCTACGAGCAGTACTTC
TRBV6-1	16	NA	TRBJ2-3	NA	CASSGKLRVGLDTQYF	TGTGCCAGCAGTGGGAAACTAAGAGTGGGCTTAGATACGCAGTATTTT
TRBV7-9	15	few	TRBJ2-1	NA	CASSLGGDRYNEQFF	TGTGCCAGCAGCTTAGGTGGGGACCGCTACAATGAGCAGTTCTTC
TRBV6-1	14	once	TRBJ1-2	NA	CASSATLTNYGYTF	TGTGCCAGCAGTGCGACCCTAACTAACTATGGCTACACCTTC
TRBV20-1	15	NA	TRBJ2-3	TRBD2	CSAQGRAGGTDTQYF	TGCAGTGCTCAGGGAAGGGCGGGGGGCACAGATACGCAGTATTTT
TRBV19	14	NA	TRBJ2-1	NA	CASSKGTDYNEQFF	TGTGCCAGTAGTAAGGGGACGGATTACAATGAGCAGTTCTTC
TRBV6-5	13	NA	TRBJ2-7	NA	CASSYSERYEQYF	TGTGCCAGCAGTTACTCAGAGCGCTACGAGCAGTACTTC